Below are 29 T cell receptor beta chains sequenced from a single sample in a study of response to subunit inactivated influenza vaccine. TCRdb analysed the RT-PCR reads with MiXCR anew, one entry per CDR3 protein. This table has 280,000 or so distinct CDR3 sequences, less than 25% appearing once. Sample: PBMCs from blood, taken less than 22 months after vaccination. These receptor sequences come from a man between 50 and 69 years old who received an inactivated influenza vaccine.

Only a few counts were recorded for this clonotype. This chain connects TRBV20-1 to TRBJ1-2; tentative D call: TRBD1 (6 bases). Germline values: CDR1 DFQATT, CDR2 SNEGSKA (reference sequence). V was trimmed by 4 bases and J by 5 bases, leaving 11 bases between them. CDR3 length: 12 residues. In DNA, the CDR3 is TGCAGTGCTAAGACAGGCTGGTATGGCTACACCTTC. Encoded protein: CSAKTGWYGYTF.

On this clonotype itself: Relative to the germline gene, one junction end is altered; a read error may explain this. The V and J genes are TRBV20-1 and TRBJ2-1, with D perhaps matching TRBD2 (7 bases). The CDR3 extends over 14 amino acids. In germline, CDR1 is DFQATT, CDR2 SNEGSKA (reference sequence). In nucleotides, the CDR3 is TGCAGTGCTGGAGAGGGGGGGCCCCGGGGTGAGCAGTTCTTC. Protein: CSAGEGGPRGEQFF.

This rearrangement joins TRBV7-9 to TRBJ1-1, with 7 bases aligning to TRBD1. V was pared by 7 bases and J by 8 bases, with 22 bases of the junction left unmatched. CDR1 SEHNR and CDR2 FQNEAQ come from the germline V gene (reference sequence). The CDR3 contains 17 residues. The CDR3 DNA is TGTGCCAGCACTACTAGGGCACCGGGACAGCAAAATTCCGAAGCTTTCTTT. It codes for CASTTRAPGQQNSEAFF.

Comment on this clonotype: This clone may be a read error of a much larger clone one base away. This chain connects TRBV5-1 to TRBJ1-1; D not certain. The V end lost 0 bases, the J end lost 2 bases, and 11 bases lay between the germline ends. Germline assignment: CDR1 SGHRS and CDR2 YFSETQ. This CDR3 has 15 amino acids. The CDR3 DNA sequence: TGCGCCAGCAGCTTGGCTGCCAGTATAAACACTGAAGCTTTCTTT. It yields the protein CASSLAASINTEAFF.

The rearrangement links TRBV24-1 to TRBJ2-2, with D maybe TRBD1 (6 bases). The germline V and J ends were trimmed by 3 bases and 3 bases, with 10 bases remaining between them. CDR3 length equals 15 residues. Germline CDR1 reads KGHDR; CDR2 reads SFDVKD. The CDR3 is CATSDTPGDTGELFF. The CDR3 DNA reads TGTGCCACCAGTGATACCCCAGGGGACACCGGGGAGCTGTTTTTT.

V and J are TRBV12-3 or TRBV12-4 and TRBJ1-6, with 7 bases aligning to TRBD1. The CDR3 has 15 amino acids. The ends lost 5 bases at V and 5 bases at J; junction bases unmatched: 6. In nucleotides, the CDR3 is TGTGCCAGCAGTCCGAGGGACAGAAATAATTCACCCCTCCACTTT. Protein sequence: CASSPRDRNNSPLHF.

This clonotype has only a few counts. Compared with germline, one end of the junction differs, possibly owing to a read error. The rearrangement links TRBV15 to TRBJ1-1; D is uncertain. Germline V gene data show CDR1 as LNHNV and CDR2 as YYDKDF (reference sequence). The CDR3 consists of 13 residues. Here the CDR3 DNA reads TGTGCCACCAGCAGAGACATCCCATCTGAGGCTTTCTTT. It codes for CATSRDIPSEAFF.

This chain connects TRBV28 to TRBJ1-6; possible D gene TRBD1, 5 bases. This CDR3 is built from 12 residues. Trimming left V 5 bases short and J 13 bases short, with 12 bases between. CDR1 and CDR2 (germline): MDHEN, SYDVKM. The CDR3 sequence is CASSPPGGPLHF. CDR3 bases: TGTGCCAGCAGTCCGCCTGGGGGTCCCCTCCACTTT.

This clonotype occurred many times. J is TRBJ1-1 and V is TRBV28, with a tentative D call TRBD1 (5 bases). The CDR3 length is 15 residues. V was cut by 1 base and J by 1 base, with 10 bases left in between. Germline V gene data show CDR1 as MDHEN and CDR2 as SYDVKM. DNA for the CDR3: TGTGCCAGCAGTTTATCCGACAGCGGGAACACTGAAGCTTTCTTT. It codes for CASSLSDSGNTEAFF. Full variable domain (rest looked up from reference TRBV28 and TRBJ1-1): DVKVTQSSRYLVKRTGEKVFLECVQDMDHENMFWYRQDPGLGLRLIYFSYDVKMKEKGDIPEGYSVSREKKERFSLILESASTNQTSMYLCASSLSDSGNTEAFFGQGTRLTVV.

The CDR3 reads CASSFSGGFDTQYF. The CDR3, as DNA: TGTGCCAGCAGTTTTAGCGGGGGATTCGATACGCAGTATTTT. This chain links TRBV6-2 or TRBV6-3 with TRBJ2-3, with 9 bases aligning to TRBD2. V shed 4 bases and J 6 bases; nucleotides not matched to a gene: 5. Per the germline V gene, CDR1 is MNHEY and CDR2 is SVGEGT. This CDR3 has 14 amino acids.

In its sample, this clonotype was seen a few times. The rearrangement joins TRBV28 to TRBJ1-1, with D possibly being TRBD1 (6 bases). Trimming cost V 6 bases and J 2 bases, with 16 bases left between them. This CDR3 has 15 residues. Germline CDR1 is MDHEN and CDR2 is SYDVKM. The CDR3 is CASSQTGTPNTEAFF. The CDR3 nucleotides read TGTGCCAGCAGCCAAACCGGGACACCCAACACTGAAGCTTTCTTT.

The chain employs TRBV20-1 and TRBJ2-5; 12 bases align to TRBD2. Germline CDR1 DFQATT, CDR2 SNEGSKA (reference sequence). The CDR3 spans 15 residues. J gave up 5 bases and V 3 bases, and 7 bases lay outside the gene matches. The CDR3 sequence: CSASITSGGRETQYF. The DNA of the CDR3 is TGCAGTGCTAGTATTACTAGCGGGGGGAGGGAGACCCAGTACTTC.

In its sample, this clonotype was seen a few times. The chain employs TRBV29-1 and TRBJ2-1; TRBD2 matches 12 bases. CDR1 and CDR2 from the germline V gene are SQVTM and ANQGSEA. Trimming cost V 7 bases and J 9 bases; bases outside gene matches: 7. The CDR3 is 13 residues long. The CDR3: CSARLAGEAEQFF. CDR3 sequence (DNA): TGCAGCGCCCGACTAGCGGGAGAGGCTGAGCAGTTCTTC.

This clonotype was recorded a few times. The chain recombines TRBV29-1 with TRBJ1-1; D perhaps matches TRBD1 (5 bases). The CDR3 totals 12 residues. V shed 6 bases and J shed 4 bases, with 12 bases lying between them. Germline assignment: CDR1 SQVTM and CDR2 ANQGSEA. CDR3 region: CSVDDTGTEAFF. As DNA, the CDR3 is TGCAGCGTGGACGACACAGGCACTGAAGCTTTCTTT.

A few counts support this clonotype. V gene TRBV7-9 combines with J gene TRBJ1-4; no clear D gene. Germline CDR1 and CDR2: SEHNR and FQNEAQ (reference sequence). Deletions cut 2 bases from V and 5 bases from J, with 12 bases between. This CDR3 has 15 amino acids. CDR3 sequence reads: CASSLLRSENEKLFF. CDR3 in DNA: TGTGCCAGCAGCTTATTGAGGTCAGAGAATGAAAAACTGTTTTTT.

This clonotype was counted only a few times. The V call is TRBV30, the J call TRBJ1-2; tentative D call: TRBD1 (5 bases). V was pared by 2 bases and J by 8 bases, with 12 bases between. The germline V gene encodes CDR1 GTSNPN and CDR2 SVGIG (reference sequence). This CDR3 is 12 amino acids long. The CDR3 spells CAWSSAGRGYTF. The DNA for the CDR3 is TGTGCCTGGAGTTCTGCAGGGAGAGGCTACACCTTC.

This clonotype was seen ten or more times. The chain carries TRBV20-1 and TRBJ1-5; a possible D gene is TRBD1 (5 bases). Germline CDR1 and CDR2: DFQATT and SNEGSKA (reference sequence). V was pared by 0 bases and J by 8 bases, with 17 bases between. The CDR3 is made up of 15 amino acids. Here the CDR3 reads CSAREDQGWGKPQHF. The DNA of the CDR3 is TGCAGTGCTAGAGAAGATCAGGGTTGGGGAAAGCCCCAGCATTTT.

This clonotype was seen more than once but under ten times. Germline and junction disagree at one end, which may indicate a read error. This sequence joins TRBV20-1 and TRBJ2-3; a weak D match, TRBD2 (6 bases). The CDR3 loop spans 12 amino acids. Per germline, CDR1 DFQATT and CDR2 SNEGSKA (reference sequence). The CDR3 sequence is CSARRGTDTQYF. The CDR3 nucleotides read TGCAGCGCTAGGAGGGGCACAGATACGCAGTATTTT.

This clonotype was seen a few times. The rearrangement joins TRBV6-1 to TRBJ1-2; unclear D gene. Germline V CDR1 and CDR2: MNHNS, SASEGT. CDR3 length equals 14 residues. V lost 6 bases to trimming and J lost 2 bases, with 13 bases between them. For the CDR3, the DNA is TGTGCCAGCAGAAACTACAGACTAAACTATGGCTACACCTTC. Translation gives CASRNYRLNYGYTF.

This clonotype showed up just a few times. J is TRBJ2-1 and V is TRBV29-1; 8 nucleotides line up with TRBD1. The CDR3 contains 12 residues. The trim removed 4 bases at V and 9 bases at J, leaving 5 bases unmatched. CDR1 SQVTM and CDR2 ANQGSEA come from the germline V gene. The chain's CDR3 is CSVARGQGEQFF. As DNA, the CDR3 is TGCAGCGTTGCCAGGGGGCAAGGTGAGCAGTTCTTC.

This rearrangement joins TRBV10-2 to TRBJ2-2; 8 bases match TRBD2. CDR1 and CDR2 from the germline V gene are WSHSY and SAAADI. With V trimmed by 8 bases and J by 0 bases, 8 bases remained unmatched. The CDR3 spans 16 residues. CDR3 sequence (DNA): TGCGCCAGCCTCGGACTAGCTAGTGCGAACACCGGGGAGCTGTTTTTT. It yields the protein CASLGLASANTGELFF.

The genes are TRBV15 and TRBJ2-3, with 9 bases matching TRBD2. Germline V gene sequence: CDR1 LNHNV, CDR2 YYDKDF (reference sequence). V trimming: 0 bases; J trimming: 2 bases; junction bases outside the gene matches: 15. This CDR3 region has 20 residues. The chain's CDR3 is CATSRDTGKAGGPLTDTQYF. The CDR3 DNA is TGTGCCACCAGCAGAGATACAGGGAAAGCGGGAGGCCCCCTCACAGATACGCAGTATTTT.

This clonotype was counted a few times. The chain combines TRBV20-1 with TRBJ2-5; D might be TRBD1 or TRBD2, each matching 5 bases. Germline-derived CDR1 and CDR2 are DFQATT and SNEGSKA (reference sequence). Trimming removed 7 bases at V and 5 bases at J, with 17 bases between. The CDR3 length is 13 residues. CDR3 sequence (DNA): TGCAGTGTGAGGGGCACCTGGGGGGAGACCCAGTACTTC. Protein product: CSVRGTWGETQYF.

This clonotype was seen many times. The chain uses TRBV20-1 and TRBJ1-5, with a tentative D call TRBD1 (5 bases). V lost 4 bases to trimming and J lost 8 bases, with 12 bases between them. There are 12 residues in the CDR3. Germline V CDR1 and CDR2: DFQATT, SNEGSKA (reference sequence). CDR3 region: CSAMGGTKPQHF. The DNA of the CDR3 is TGCAGTGCTATGGGAGGGACTAAGCCCCAGCATTTT.

V is TRBV20-1 and J is TRBJ2-1, with D possibly being TRBD1 or TRBD2 (5 bases each). This CDR3 contains 14 residues. Trimming left V 5 bases short and J 4 bases short, with 15 bases between. The germline V gene has CDR1 DFQATT and CDR2 SNEGSKA (reference sequence). CDR3 sequence: CSAGRDPVYNEQFF. As DNA, the CDR3 is TGCAGTGCTGGCCGGGACCCAGTTTACAATGAGCAGTTCTTC.

This clonotype was picked up many times. The chain combines TRBV7-9 with TRBJ1-2; TRBD1 aligns across 10 bases. The CDR3 loop spans 16 amino acids. The junction had 10 bases not matched to a gene; V was cut back by 5 bases and J by 4 bases. CDR1 SEHNR and CDR2 FQNEAQ come from the germline V gene (reference sequence). The CDR3 nucleotides are TGTGCCAGCAGCCCGAGGGGGACAGGGGCATTCTATGGCTACACCTTC. Translated: CASSPRGTGAFYGYTF.

V is TRBV10-3 and J is TRBJ2-2, with D maybe TRBD1 (6 bases). Germline V gene lookup returns CDR1 ENHRY and CDR2 SYGVKD. Trimming removed 10 bases from V and 5 bases from J, with 20 bases in between. This CDR3 comprises 15 residues. CDR3 coding DNA: TGTGCCACCGAGATGGGGGCGAGTGAGACCGGGGAGCTGTTTTTT. Amino acid sequence: CATEMGASETGELFF.

Many counts were recorded for this clonotype. This rearrangement joins TRBV18 to TRBJ1-1; D unclear. Germline assignment: CDR1 KGHSH and CDR2 LQKENI. There are 13 residues in the CDR3. V lost 1 base and J 2 bases, leaving 5 bases between the germline ends. The DNA for the CDR3 is TGTGCCAGCTCACCACAGGTTAACACTGAAGCTTTCTTT. Its translation is CASSPQVNTEAFF.

This clonotype was seen a few times. The genes are TRBV19 and TRBJ2-7; maybe TRBD1 (6 bases). Germline assignment: CDR1 LNHDA and CDR2 SQIVND (reference sequence). The CDR3 covers 13 residues. V was clipped by 8 bases and J by 3 bases, with 14 bases between them. This CDR3 reads CASSPGHLYEQYF. The CDR3 DNA follows: TGTGCCAGTTCACCGGGACATCTCTACGAGCAGTACTTC.